A selection of T cell receptor beta chains follows, all from one sample in a study of blood T cell repertoires in COVID-19. Sequenced by immunoSEQ multiplex PCR; TCRdb stores in-frame clones only, minus some. The sample has fewer than 250,000 clones, around 90% seen once. The sequenced sample was PBMCs or T cells enriched from blood (not recorded which). These receptors all stem from a man under 40 who had recovered from COVID-19. The CDR3 runs from the conserved cysteine through the conserved F or W. A D gene is named only where the DNA matches it firmly. A row's size may be missing; if present it is once, few, many or a size class.

V gene: TRBV30; clone size: NA; J gene: TRBJ2-7; D gene: NA; CDR3 protein: CAWSRGGWGPYEQYF; CDR3 DNA: TGTGCCTGGAGTCGAGGCGGTTGGGGGCCGTACGAGCAGTACTTC
V gene: TRBV20-1; clone size: NA; J gene: TRBJ2-1; D gene: NA; CDR3 protein: CSAPRGKEQFF; CDR3 DNA: TGCAGTGCCCCTCGGGGGAAGGAGCAGTTCTTC
V gene: TRBV5-5; clone size: NA; J gene: TRBJ1-1; D gene: TRBD1; CDR3 protein: CASRSGTVWSEAFF; CDR3 DNA: TGTGCCAGCAGGTCCGGGACAGTCTGGTCTGAAGCTTTCTTT
V gene: TRBV19; clone size: NA; J gene: TRBJ2-5; D gene: NA; CDR3 protein: CASSMVEETQYF; CDR3 DNA: TGTGCCAGTAGTATGGTCGAGGAGACCCAGTACTTC
V gene: TRBV4-1; clone size: NA; J gene: TRBJ2-2; D gene: NA; CDR3 protein: CASSHFVTGNTGELFF; CDR3 DNA: TGCGCCAGCAGCCATTTTGTTACAGGCAACACCGGGGAGCTGTTTTTT
V gene: TRBV12-3/TRBV12-4; clone size: NA; J gene: TRBJ1-2; D gene: NA; CDR3 protein: CASSYSTGYTF; CDR3 DNA: TGTGCCAGCAGCTACTCCACGGGCTACACCTTC
V gene: TRBV6-1; clone size: NA; J gene: TRBJ2-1; D gene: TRBD2; CDR3 protein: CASSEAALAGVRFF; CDR3 DNA: TGTGCCAGCAGTGAAGCGGCACTAGCGGGGGTGAGGTTCTTC
V gene: TRBV7-2; clone size: NA; J gene: TRBJ2-7; D gene: TRBD2; CDR3 protein: CASSLWELAGVEQYF; CDR3 DNA: TGTGCCAGCAGCTTATGGGAGCTAGCGGGAGTCGAGCAGTACTTC
V gene: TRBV29-1; clone size: NA; J gene: TRBJ1-5; D gene: NA; CDR3 protein: CSVRENNQPQHF; CDR3 DNA: TGCAGCGTCCGGGAGAACAATCAGCCCCAGCATTTT
V gene: TRBV9; clone size: NA; J gene: TRBJ1-3; D gene: NA; CDR3 protein: CASSVGGAQRNTIYF; CDR3 DNA: TGTGCCAGCAGCGTGGGGGGGGCTCAGAGAAACACCATATATTTT
V gene: TRBV18; clone size: NA; J gene: TRBJ1-2; D gene: TRBD1; CDR3 protein: CASLRDRGGYTF; CDR3 DNA: TGTGCCAGCCTCCGGGACAGGGGTGGCTACACCTTC
V gene: TRBV18; clone size: once; J gene: TRBJ2-3; D gene: TRBD1; CDR3 protein: CASSQWGQGNTDTQYF; CDR3 DNA: TGTGCCAGCTCGCAATGGGGACAGGGGAACACAGATACGCAGTATTTT
V gene: TRBV7-9; clone size: NA; J gene: TRBJ2-1; D gene: TRBD2; CDR3 protein: CASSLGLAGDSDEQFF; CDR3 DNA: TGTGCCAGCAGCTTAGGACTAGCGGGAGATAGCGATGAGCAGTTCTTC
V gene: TRBV19; clone size: NA; J gene: TRBJ2-7; D gene: NA; CDR3 protein: CASSIKFGGQTLYEQYF; CDR3 DNA: TGTGCCAGTAGCATTAAATTTGGCGGACAGACTCTATACGAGCAGTACTTC
V gene: TRBV13; clone size: NA; J gene: TRBJ2-3; D gene: TRBD2; CDR3 protein: CASRPTSGVETDTQYF; CDR3 DNA: TGTGCCAGCAGACCCACTAGCGGGGTGGAGACAGATACGCAGTATTTT
V gene: TRBV20-1; clone size: NA; J gene: TRBJ1-1; D gene: NA; CDR3 protein: CSARQNTEAFF; CDR3 DNA: TGCAGTGCTAGACAGAACACTGAAGCTTTCTTT
V gene: TRBV19; clone size: NA; J gene: TRBJ2-3; D gene: NA; CDR3 protein: CASSIDPPTGTGADTQYF; CDR3 DNA: TGTGCCAGTAGTATAGATCCCCCCACAGGGACCGGAGCAGATACGCAGTATTTT
V gene: TRBV6-5; clone size: NA; J gene: TRBJ2-7; D gene: NA; CDR3 protein: CASSYSILGQNYEQYF; CDR3 DNA: TGTGCCAGCAGTTACTCGATACTTGGACAGAACTACGAGCAGTACTTC
V gene: TRBV28; clone size: NA; J gene: TRBJ1-2; D gene: TRBD1; CDR3 protein: CASRAADWDRAFSFGYTF; CDR3 DNA: TGTGCCAGCAGGGCGGCCGACTGGGACAGGGCGTTTTCCTTTGGCTACACCTTC
V gene: TRBV7-6; clone size: NA; J gene: TRBJ2-5; D gene: NA; CDR3 protein: CASSFRGRGETQYF; CDR3 DNA: TGTGCCAGCAGCTTCAGAGGGCGCGGGGAGACCCAGTACTTC
V gene: TRBV10-3; clone size: NA; J gene: TRBJ2-7; D gene: TRBD1; CDR3 protein: CAISRDSPLLEQYF; CDR3 DNA: TGTGCCATCAGCCGGGACAGCCCCCTTTTGGAGCAGTACTTC
V gene: TRBV9; clone size: NA; J gene: TRBJ1-2; D gene: TRBD1; CDR3 protein: CASTDRAYGYTF; CDR3 DNA: TGTGCCAGCACCGACAGGGCCTATGGCTACACCTTC
V gene: TRBV11-2; clone size: NA; J gene: TRBJ2-2; D gene: TRBD2; CDR3 protein: CASRSISGGAVGELFF; CDR3 DNA: TGTGCCAGCAGATCCATTAGCGGGGGGGCCGTCGGGGAGCTGTTTTTT
V gene: TRBV5-1; clone size: once; J gene: TRBJ2-3; D gene: TRBD1; CDR3 protein: CASSADRVTDTQYF; CDR3 DNA: TGCGCCAGCAGCGCGGACAGGGTCACAGATACGCAGTATTTT
V gene: TRBV30; clone size: NA; J gene: TRBJ2-7; D gene: NA; CDR3 protein: CAWSLSPYEQYF; CDR3 DNA: TGTGCCTGGAGTCTTTCCCCCTACGAGCAGTACTTC
V gene: TRBV5-1; clone size: NA; J gene: TRBJ2-6; D gene: NA; CDR3 protein: CASSLAPGGANVLTF; CDR3 DNA: TGCGCCAGCAGCTTGGCCCCGGGTGGGGCCAACGTCCTGACTTTC
V gene: TRBV5-1; clone size: once; J gene: TRBJ2-7; D gene: TRBD1; CDR3 protein: CASRQGNYEQYF; CDR3 DNA: TGCGCCAGCAGACAGGGGAACTACGAGCAGTACTTC
V gene: TRBV28; clone size: NA; J gene: TRBJ2-7; D gene: NA; CDR3 protein: CASSPLAYEQYF; CDR3 DNA: TGTGCCAGCAGTCCCTTAGCCTACGAGCAGTACTTC
V gene: TRBV14; clone size: few; J gene: TRBJ2-3; D gene: TRBD1; CDR3 protein: CASSRRASGGPTDTQYF; CDR3 DNA: TGTGCCAGCAGCCGAAGGGCATCAGGGGGCCCCACAGATACGCAGTATTTT
V gene: TRBV5-1; clone size: NA; J gene: TRBJ2-1; D gene: TRBD2; CDR3 protein: CASSAASGGADEQFF; CDR3 DNA: TGCGCCAGCAGCGCCGCTAGCGGGGGGGCCGATGAGCAGTTCTTC
V gene: TRBV6-5; clone size: NA; J gene: TRBJ2-3; D gene: TRBD2; CDR3 protein: CASSYGRDYDITQYF; CDR3 DNA: TGTGCCAGCAGTTACGGACGGGACTACGATATTACGCAGTATTTT
V gene: TRBV3-1/TRBV3-2; clone size: NA; J gene: TRBJ2-3; D gene: TRBD2; CDR3 protein: CASSQDGLALMQYF; CDR3 DNA: TGTGCCAGCAGCCAGGATGGACTAGCTTTAATGCAGTATTTT
V gene: TRBV29-1; clone size: NA; J gene: TRBJ1-1; D gene: NA; CDR3 protein: CSVEEQQNTEAFF; CDR3 DNA: TGCAGCGTTGAGGAGCAGCAGAACACTGAAGCTTTCTTT
V gene: TRBV6-5; clone size: NA; J gene: TRBJ2-1; D gene: NA; CDR3 protein: CASSKGGSYNEQFF; CDR3 DNA: TGTGCCAGCAGCAAAGGGGGCTCCTACAATGAGCAGTTCTTC
V gene: TRBV6-4; clone size: NA; J gene: TRBJ1-2; D gene: NA; CDR3 protein: CASSPNLANYGYTF; CDR3 DNA: TGTGCCAGCAGTCCAAATTTAGCTAACTATGGCTACACCTTC
V gene: TRBV30; clone size: NA; J gene: TRBJ1-6; D gene: TRBD1; CDR3 protein: CAWSAGQEGSPLHF; CDR3 DNA: TGTGCCTGGAGTGCGGGACAGGAGGGTTCACCCCTCCACTTT
V gene: TRBV6-2/TRBV6-3; clone size: NA; J gene: TRBJ2-7; D gene: TRBD1; CDR3 protein: CASSYGDSGEQYF; CDR3 DNA: TGTGCCAGCAGTTATGGGGACAGTGGGGAGCAGTACTTC
V gene: TRBV4-1; clone size: NA; J gene: TRBJ1-2; D gene: TRBD1; CDR3 protein: CASSHNRGRFNGYTF; CDR3 DNA: TGCGCCAGCAGCCACAACAGGGGGAGGTTTAATGGCTACACCTTC
V gene: TRBV27; clone size: NA; J gene: TRBJ1-5; D gene: NA; CDR3 protein: CASSGGGGPNQPQHF; CDR3 DNA: TGTGCCAGCAGTGGGGGGGGAGGACCCAATCAGCCCCAGCATTTT
V gene: TRBV5-4; clone size: NA; J gene: TRBJ2-7; D gene: NA; CDR3 protein: CASSRTRTSSYEQYF; CDR3 DNA: TGTGCCAGCAGCAGGACTCGAACCAGCTCCTACGAGCAGTACTTC
V gene: TRBV7-2; clone size: NA; J gene: TRBJ1-1; D gene: TRBD1; CDR3 protein: CASGRQGGRDEAFF; CDR3 DNA: TGTGCCAGCGGGAGGCAGGGGGGTCGTGATGAAGCTTTCTTT
V gene: TRBV2; clone size: NA; J gene: TRBJ1-2; D gene: TRBD1; CDR3 protein: CASGTGNGYTF; CDR3 DNA: TGTGCCAGCGGGACAGGCAATGGCTACACCTTC
V gene: TRBV7-9; clone size: NA; J gene: TRBJ2-7; D gene: TRBD2; CDR3 protein: CASSSTGLAIEQYF; CDR3 DNA: TGTGCCAGCAGCTCAACCGGACTAGCGATCGAGCAGTACTTC
V gene: TRBV7-2; clone size: NA; J gene: TRBJ1-1; D gene: NA; CDR3 protein: CASSVRSDTEAFF; CDR3 DNA: TGTGCCAGCAGCGTTCGATCGGACACTGAAGCTTTCTTT
V gene: TRBV6-5; clone size: NA; J gene: TRBJ1-6; D gene: NA; CDR3 protein: CACRRSSSPLHF; CDR3 DNA: TGTGCCTGCCGGAGGAGCAGTTCACCCCTCCACTTT
V gene: TRBV4-1; clone size: NA; J gene: TRBJ2-2; D gene: NA; CDR3 protein: CASSHDARTGELFF; CDR3 DNA: TGCGCCAGCAGCCATGATGCCCGGACCGGGGAGCTGTTTTTT
V gene: TRBV7-9; clone size: NA; J gene: TRBJ2-5; D gene: NA; CDR3 protein: CASSLVGGETQYF; CDR3 DNA: TGTGCCAGCAGCTTAGTGGGGGGAGAGACCCAGTACTTC
V gene: TRBV28; clone size: NA; J gene: TRBJ1-1; D gene: NA; CDR3 protein: CASKIGGGGTEAFF; CDR3 DNA: TGTGCCAGCAAAATAGGCGGGGGCGGCACTGAAGCTTTCTTT